The 15 T cell receptor beta chains given below trace back to one sample, sequenced in a study of blood T cell repertoires in COVID-19. Measured with immunoSEQ multiplex PCR; TCRdb has only the in-frame clones, and not every one. The sample records about 120,000 clones, 88% being singletons. Sequencing was carried out using peripheral blood. The receptors derive from a human donor in a cohort sampled during active COVID-19.

The gene calls are TRBV19 and TRBJ1-2; a possible D gene is TRBD1 (6 bases). CDR3 length: 13 amino acids. In germline, CDR1 is LNHDA, CDR2 SQIVND (reference sequence). V was clipped by 6 bases and J by 0 bases, with 8 bases between them. The CDR3 DNA follows: TGTGCCAGTAGGACAGGTTCTAACTATGGCTACACCTTC. Translated: CASRTGSNYGYTF.

The CDR3 sequence: CASSDASGGFSSYEQYF. The CDR3 nucleotides are TGTGCCAGCAGTGACGCTAGCGGGGGTTTTAGCTCCTACGAGCAGTACTTC. The chain links TRBV6-1 to TRBJ2-7; 10 bases align to TRBD2. The CDR3 is 17 residues long. Germline V CDR1 and CDR2: MNHNS, SASEGT. Trimming cost V 3 bases and J 0 bases; bases outside gene matches: 8.

The chain couples TRBV4-2 to TRBJ2-7; TRBD1 is a possible D gene (6 bases). Germline CDR1 and CDR2: LGHNA and YNFKEQ. V was clipped by 0 bases and J by 2 bases, with 11 bases between them. This CDR3 has 15 residues. The CDR3 loop is CASSQDSRGAYEQYF. CDR3 coding DNA: TGTGCCAGCAGCCAAGATTCCAGGGGAGCCTACGAGCAGTACTTC.

The chain combines TRBV3-1 (or the pseudogene TRBV3-2) with TRBJ2-1, with TRBD2 as a possible D gene (6 bases). Trimming shortened V by 4 bases and J by 7 bases, and 17 bases separated the two germline ends. The germline CDR1 and CDR2 sequences are LGHDT and YNNKEL (reference sequence). The length of the CDR3 is 15 residues. CDR3 nucleotides: TGTGCCAGCAGCCCAACCCCGCTAGCGAGGAATGAGCAGTTCTTC. As protein: CASSPTPLARNEQFF.

The chain uses TRBV6-5 and TRBJ2-1, with TRBD2 matching 8 bases. In germline, CDR1 is MNHEY, CDR2 SVGAGI. The CDR3 is 15 amino acids. V lost 4 bases to trimming and J lost 2 bases; unmatched junction nucleotides: 4. The CDR3 DNA follows: TGTGCCAGCAGTTGGAGCGGGGGCACCTACAATGAGCAGTTCTTC. Residues: CASSWSGGTYNEQFF.

This chain joins TRBV7-9 and TRBJ2-1; weak D call: TRBD2 (5 bases). V was shortened by 5 bases and J by 9 bases, with 8 bases between the two germline ends. Germline lookup yields CDR1 SEHNR and CDR2 FQNEAQ (reference sequence). There are 11 residues in the CDR3. The CDR3 sequence: CASSVGSEQFF. The CDR3 DNA follows: TGTGCCAGCAGCGTGGGGAGTGAGCAGTTCTTC.

The chain employs TRBV7-9 and TRBJ1-4; 7 bases map to TRBD1. The CDR3 has 14 amino acids. CDR1 and CDR2 (germline): SEHNR, FQNEAQ (reference sequence). Trimming removed 5 bases from V and 5 bases from J; junction bases left unmatched: 5. This CDR3 reads CASSLDRPNEKLFF. The CDR3 DNA reads TGTGCCAGCAGCCTGGACAGGCCCAATGAAAAACTGTTTTTT.

This chain uses TRBV19 with TRBJ1-3, with D possibly matching TRBD1 (6 bases). Germline CDR1 is LNHDA and CDR2 is SQIVND (reference sequence). V was shortened by 8 bases and J by 3 bases, with 14 bases between the two germline ends. The CDR3 is 14 residues long. This chain's CDR3 is CASSGQGYGNTIYF. CDR3 bases: TGTGCCAGTTCGGGACAAGGCTATGGAAACACCATATATTTT.

The V gene is TRBV4-1, the J gene TRBJ1-2; D is perhaps TRBD1 (5 bases). The germline V and J ends were trimmed by 5 bases and 4 bases, with 17 bases remaining between them. The CDR3 runs 15 residues. Germline values: CDR1 MGHRA, CDR2 YSYEKL. The CDR3, as DNA: TGCGCCAGCAGCTCGGGCGGTGCAGGGTTCTATGGCTACACCTTC. Its translation: CASSSGGAGFYGYTF.

The V gene is TRBV3-1 (or the pseudogene TRBV3-2), the J gene TRBJ2-2; D is perhaps TRBD1 (6 bases). There are 14 residues in the CDR3. V was cut by 4 bases and J by 2 bases, with 8 bases left in between. CDR1 is LGHDT, CDR2 YNNKEL, per germline (reference sequence). DNA for the CDR3: TGTGCCAGCAGCCGGGGACAAAACACCGGGGAGCTGTTTTTT. Protein: CASSRGQNTGELFF.

The rearrangement links TRBV5-1 to TRBJ2-5, with 7 nucleotides matching TRBD1. The CDR3 extends over 16 amino acids. The trim removed 4 bases at V and 0 bases at J, leaving 9 bases unmatched. Germline V lookup: CDR1 SGHRS, CDR2 YFSETQ. The CDR3 DNA reads TGCGCCAGCAGCGCAACGACAGGGAACTACCAAGAGACCCAGTACTTC. Its protein is CASSATTGNYQETQYF.

V is TRBV19 and J is TRBJ2-1, with TRBD1 identical over 9 bases. The length of the CDR3 is 16 residues. V lost 0 bases and J lost 5; bases outside the gene matches: 5. CDR1 is LNHDA, CDR2 SQIVND, per germline (reference sequence). The CDR3, as DNA: TGTGCCAGTAGTATAGATCCGGGACAGGGTCACAATGAGCAGTTCTTC. This sequence encodes CASSIDPGQGHNEQFF. The full variable domain, in which reference TRBV19 and TRBJ2-1 provide the parts outside the CDR3, is DGGITQSPKYLFRKEGQNVTLSCEQNLNHDAMYWYRQDPGQGLRLIYYSQIVNDFQKGDIAEGYSVSREKKESFPLTVTSAQKNPTAFYLCASSIDPGQGHNEQFFGPGTRLTVL.

J is TRBJ2-3 and V is TRBV10-3; D is uncertain. Germline CDR1 and CDR2: ENHRY and SYGVKD. Trimming left V 0 bases short and J 1 base short, with 8 bases between. This CDR3 contains 15 residues. CDR3 coding DNA: TGTGCCATCAGTGAGTCCGGTATGGGCACAGATACGCAGTATTTT. It is translated as CAISESGMGTDTQYF.

The chain employs TRBV28 and TRBJ1-6; D remains unclear. Looked up from germline, CDR1 is MDHEN and CDR2 is SYDVKM. The CDR3 is 12 residues long. V lost 2 bases to trimming and J lost 12 bases, with 8 bases between them. This chain's CDR3 is CASSLEIKPLHF. CDR3 bases: TGTGCCAGCAGTTTAGAGATTAAACCCCTCCACTTT.

This chain joins TRBV4-2 and TRBJ2-1, with 7 bases aligning to TRBD2. Losses at the gene ends were 1 base for V and 0 bases for J; bases not matched to a gene: 6. This CDR3 is 17 amino acids long. CDR1 is LGHNA and CDR2 is YNFKEQ in the germline V gene. CDR3: CASSQGVGGSSYNEQFF. The DNA for the CDR3 is TGTGCCAGCAGCCAAGGGGTGGGGGGGAGCTCCTACAATGAGCAGTTCTTC.